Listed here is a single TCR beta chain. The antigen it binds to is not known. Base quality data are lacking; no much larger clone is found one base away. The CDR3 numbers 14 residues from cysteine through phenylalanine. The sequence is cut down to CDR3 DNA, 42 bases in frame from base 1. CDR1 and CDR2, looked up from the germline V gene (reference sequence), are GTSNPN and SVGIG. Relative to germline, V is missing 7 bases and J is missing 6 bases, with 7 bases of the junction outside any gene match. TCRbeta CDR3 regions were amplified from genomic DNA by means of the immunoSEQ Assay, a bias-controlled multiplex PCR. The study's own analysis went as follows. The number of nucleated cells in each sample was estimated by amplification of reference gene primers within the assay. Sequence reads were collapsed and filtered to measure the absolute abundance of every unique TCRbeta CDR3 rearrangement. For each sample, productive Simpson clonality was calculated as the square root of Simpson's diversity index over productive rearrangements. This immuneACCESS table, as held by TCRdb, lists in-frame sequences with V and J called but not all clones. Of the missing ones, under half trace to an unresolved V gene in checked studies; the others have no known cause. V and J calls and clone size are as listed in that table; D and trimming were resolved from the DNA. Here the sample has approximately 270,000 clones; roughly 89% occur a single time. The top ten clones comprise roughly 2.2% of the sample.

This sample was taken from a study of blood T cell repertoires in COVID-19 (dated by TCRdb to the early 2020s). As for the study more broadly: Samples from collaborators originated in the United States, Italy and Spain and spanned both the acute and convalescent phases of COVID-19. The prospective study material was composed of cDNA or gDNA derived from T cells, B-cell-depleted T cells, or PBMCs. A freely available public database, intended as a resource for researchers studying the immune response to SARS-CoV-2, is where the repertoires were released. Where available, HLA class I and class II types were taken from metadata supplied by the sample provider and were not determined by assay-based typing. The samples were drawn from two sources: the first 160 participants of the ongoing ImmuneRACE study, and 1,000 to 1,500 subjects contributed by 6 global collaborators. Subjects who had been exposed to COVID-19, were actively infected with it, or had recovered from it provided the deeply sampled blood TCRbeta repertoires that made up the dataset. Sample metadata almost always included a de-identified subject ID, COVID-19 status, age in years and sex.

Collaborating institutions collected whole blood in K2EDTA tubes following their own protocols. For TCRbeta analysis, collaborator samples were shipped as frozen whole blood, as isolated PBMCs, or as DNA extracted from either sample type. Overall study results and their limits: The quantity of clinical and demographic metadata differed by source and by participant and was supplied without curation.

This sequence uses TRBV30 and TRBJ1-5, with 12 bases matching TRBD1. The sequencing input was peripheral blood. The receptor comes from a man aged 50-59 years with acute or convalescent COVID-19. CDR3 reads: CALGQGALSQPQHF. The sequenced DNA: TGTGCCTTGGGACAGGGGGCTTTGAGTCAGCCCCAGCATTTT. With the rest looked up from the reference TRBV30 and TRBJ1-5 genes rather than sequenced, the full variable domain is SQTIHQWPATLVQPVGSPLSLECTVEGTSNPNLYWYRQAAGRGLQLLFYSVGIGQISSEVPQNLSASRPQDRQFILSSKKLLLSDSGFYLCALGQGALSQPQHFGDGTRLSIL.